This T cell receptor (beta chain) was sequenced during a study of cytomegalovirus exposure and HLA in healthy donors. Whole-study findings and limits: In vitro testing confirmed three CMV-associated chains as specific for CMV antigens.

This CDR3 is built from 15 residues. J lost 7 bases, V lost 4 bases, and 10 bases had no gene match. The germline gives CDR1 LGHNA, CDR2 YNFKEQ. This clone has more than one count but fewer than ten. Its antigen is as yet unknown. The repertoire was sequenced with immunoSEQ multiplex PCR; TCRdb's copy has only in-frame clones and lacks some. The table includes 90,000 to 130,000 clones, around nine tenths detected once. The material sequenced was PBMCs. V and J are TRBV4-2 and TRBJ2-7; 10 bases match TRBD1. The receptor comes from a young woman in good health and CMV-seronegative. The DNA for the CDR3 is TGTGCCAGCAGCCGCTCCGACAGGGGGCCAAGGGAGCAGTACTTC. Protein: CASSRSDRGPREQYF.